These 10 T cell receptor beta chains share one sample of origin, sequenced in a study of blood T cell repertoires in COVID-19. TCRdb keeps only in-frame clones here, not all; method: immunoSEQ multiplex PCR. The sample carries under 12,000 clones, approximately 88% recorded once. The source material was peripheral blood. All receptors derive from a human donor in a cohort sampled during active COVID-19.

CDR3 residues: CASSFLTQGREGYTF. DNA of the CDR3: TGTGCCAGCAGCTTCCTAACTCAGGGAAGGGAAGGCTACACCTTC. V gene TRBV7-9 combines with J gene TRBJ1-2; D is possibly TRBD1 (5 bases). Germline V gene sequence: CDR1 SEHNR, CDR2 FQNEAQ (reference sequence). CDR3 size: 15 residues. Trimming removed 3 bases at V and 8 bases at J, with 19 bases between.

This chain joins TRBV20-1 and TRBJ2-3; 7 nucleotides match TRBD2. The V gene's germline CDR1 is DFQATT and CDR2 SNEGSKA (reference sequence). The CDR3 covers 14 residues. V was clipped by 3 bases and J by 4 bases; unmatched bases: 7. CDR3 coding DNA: TGCAGTGCTAGTAAACTAGCGCGCGCAGATACGCAGTATTTT. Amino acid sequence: CSASKLARADTQYF.

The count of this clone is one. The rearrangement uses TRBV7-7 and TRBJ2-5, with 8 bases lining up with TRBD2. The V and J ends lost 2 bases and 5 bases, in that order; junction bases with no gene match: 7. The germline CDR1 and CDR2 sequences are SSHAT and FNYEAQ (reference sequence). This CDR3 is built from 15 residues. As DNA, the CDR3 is TGTGCCAGCAGCTTACGCGGGGGGCTTGCGGAGACCCAGTACTTC. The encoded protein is CASSLRGGLAETQYF.

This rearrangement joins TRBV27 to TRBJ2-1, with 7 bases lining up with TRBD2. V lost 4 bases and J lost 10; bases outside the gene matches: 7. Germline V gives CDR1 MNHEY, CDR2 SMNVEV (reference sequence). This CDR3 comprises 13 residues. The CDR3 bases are TGTGCCAGCAGTTCTACTAGCGTTGGAGAGCAGTTCTTC. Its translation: CASSSTSVGEQFF.

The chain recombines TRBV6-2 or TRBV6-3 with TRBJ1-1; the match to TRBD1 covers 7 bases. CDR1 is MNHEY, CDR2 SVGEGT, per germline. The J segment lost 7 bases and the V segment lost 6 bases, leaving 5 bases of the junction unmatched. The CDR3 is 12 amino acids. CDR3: CASSPRQGEAFF. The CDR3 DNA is TGTGCCAGCAGCCCCCGACAGGGTGAAGCTTTCTTT.

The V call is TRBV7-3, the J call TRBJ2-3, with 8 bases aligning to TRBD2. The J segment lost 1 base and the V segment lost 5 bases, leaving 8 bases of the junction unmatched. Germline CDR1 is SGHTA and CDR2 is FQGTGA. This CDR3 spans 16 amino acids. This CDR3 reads CASSRTPTSGTDTQYF. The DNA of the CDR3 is TGTGCCAGCAGCCGAACCCCGACTAGCGGCACAGATACGCAGTATTTT.

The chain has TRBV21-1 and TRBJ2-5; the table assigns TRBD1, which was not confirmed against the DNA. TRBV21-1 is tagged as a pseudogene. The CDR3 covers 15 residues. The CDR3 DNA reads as TGTGCCAGCAGCTTTAAGGGGCTCTACCAAGAGACCCAGTACTTC. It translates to CASSFKGLYQETQYF.

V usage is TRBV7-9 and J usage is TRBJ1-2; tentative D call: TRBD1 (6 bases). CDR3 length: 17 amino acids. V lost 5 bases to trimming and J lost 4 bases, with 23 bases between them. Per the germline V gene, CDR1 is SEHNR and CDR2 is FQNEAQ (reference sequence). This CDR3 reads CASSPGGGGASGYGYTF. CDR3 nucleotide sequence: TGTGCCAGCAGCCCCGGCGGGGGGGGCGCATCGGGCTATGGCTACACCTTC.

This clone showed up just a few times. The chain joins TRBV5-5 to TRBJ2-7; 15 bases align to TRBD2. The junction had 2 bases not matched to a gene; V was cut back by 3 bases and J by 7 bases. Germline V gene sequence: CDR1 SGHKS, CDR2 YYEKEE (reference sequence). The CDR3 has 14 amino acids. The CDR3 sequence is CASSWGLAGGEQYF. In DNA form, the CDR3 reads TGTGCCAGCAGCTGGGGACTAGCGGGAGGTGAGCAGTACTTC.

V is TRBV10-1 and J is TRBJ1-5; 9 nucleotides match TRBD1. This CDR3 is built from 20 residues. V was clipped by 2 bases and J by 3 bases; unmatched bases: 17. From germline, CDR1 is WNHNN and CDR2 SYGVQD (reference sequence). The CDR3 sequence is CASSEQTLHRGRFPNQPQHF. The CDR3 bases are TGCGCCAGCAGTGAGCAAACCCTTCACAGGGGGCGATTCCCCAATCAGCCCCAGCATTTT.